The clone carrying this T cell receptor beta chain was counted between two and nine times. Its antigen is undetermined. Trimming cost V 7 bases and J 1 base, with 9 bases left between them. CDR3 length: 13 residues. The data belong to a study of CD8+ T cells in alopecia areata. About the research overall: Treatment with tofacitinib (6 to 18 months) was followed by 6 months off drug.

Extraction of RNA preceded its reverse transcription into cDNA, which served as the sequencing template. The assay was immunoSEQ multiplex PCR, and TCRdb's table has in-frame clones only and misses some. This sample carries 200,000 to 250,000 clones, around three fifths of them seen once, and the ten largest clones take approximately 0.5%. Study-wide results and caveats: Lesional scalp displayed greater clonality than normal scalp, most notably in alopecia totalis/universalis.

Patients with alopecia areata provided lesional scalp punch biopsies as well as peripheral blood. The TCR comes from a human donor with alopecia areata. The sequences come from CD4+ T cells sorted from blood, collected at week 0. The V and J genes are TRBV23-1 and TRBJ2-3; no firm D call. TRBV23-1 is labeled an ORF, and its function is uncertain. The CDR3 reads CASTVQGTDTQYF. The CDR3 DNA follows: TGCGCCAGCACGGTCCAGGGCACAGATACGCAGTATTTT.